This T cell receptor (beta chain) came from a study of spatial heterogeneity in lung cancer (dated by TCRdb to the late 2010s). Looking at the study overall: More beta-chain than alpha-chain transcripts were consistently detected, likely reflecting higher beta-chain transcript abundance. In tumor regions, TCR transcript counts showed a strong correlation with a T cell transcriptional module score from matched bulk RNA-seq. In the raw uncorrected reads, each unique combination of TCR and UMI appeared more than ten times on average. In non-small cell lung cancer, the study made a quantitative comparison of TCR alpha and beta repertoires among multiple tumor regions, matched nontumor lung and blood. Nonsynonymous mutation counts, determined by whole-exome sequencing of tumor tissue, were related to TCR repertoire features. Both alpha and beta chains were TCR-sequenced in approximately 200 tumor regions, under 80 matched nontumor lung samples and over 55 PBMC samples obtained at surgery.

What this sample's time point label stands for: sample taken at primary tumor resection. Donors were 72 patients with early-stage, untreated non-small cell lung cancer from the lung TRACERx cohort. Without any cell sorting, TCR sequencing was performed on whole RNA extracted either from tumor and nontumor lung tissue or from cryopreserved PBMC samples. Patients were selected for TCR sequencing only if sufficient RNA was available from at least two tumor regions. A lung pathologist reviewed the tumor and adjacent nontumor lung specimens before the specimens were selected. The germline V gene supplies CDR1 SGHAT and CDR2 FQNNGV. V and J are trimmed by 3 bases and 4 bases, and the gene matches miss 5 bases of the junction. The CDR3 covers 15 residues, taking in both the cysteine and the phenylalanine. CDR3 DNA is the only sequence kept; it has 45 bases, read in frame from the first base. Library creation used 5' RACE. The run used a NextSeq 500. In the TCR library protocol, a unique molecular identifier was attached to each TCR cDNA molecule so that PCR and sequencing errors could be corrected. The paper's data handling went like this. Decombinator tools were used for TCR identification, UMI-based error correction and CDR3 extraction. Expanded TCRs were defined as those above a frequency of 2 per 1,000, corresponding to the top 1% of the tumor frequency distribution. Expanded tumor TCRs were classed as regional if statistically deemed absent (corrected P<0.05) from at least one tumor region, otherwise ubiquitous. Renyi diversity was calculated using the R vegan package after each repertoire was subsampled 100 times to 5,000 TCRs. To build CDR3 similarity networks, amino acid triplet string-kernel similarity was used, and CDR3s were connected when their pairwise similarity was above 0.82. TCRdb cleaned the public reads at Q25 with fastp, built clones with MiXCR and kept in-frame beta chains. Rows are unified per CDR3 protein, each entry keeping the most common DNA and genes. These V and J calls rely on TCRdb rather than the paper's analysis. This sample comprises around 2,200 distinct CDR3 sequences, 7% to 8% of them detected only once. Approximately 23% of the sample goes to the ten largest clones.

Study-wide conclusions, independent of this receptor: The tumor nonsynonymous mutation count correlated with the number of expanded intratumoral alpha and beta TCRs. TCR-seq coverage of tumor T cells was estimated to be only roughly 7% for alpha chains and 13% for beta chains. Counts of ubiquitous and regional expanded TCRs correlated with counts of ubiquitous and regional nonsynonymous mutations, respectively. Confirming at a functional level the hypothesis that regional TCRs recognize regional mutations was considered to require additional single-cell paired TCR alpha and beta sequencing.

This clonotype is deemed medium-sized (0.01 to 0.1%). What antigen it recognizes has not been identified. No clone much larger than this one lies a single base away; base qualities are absent. Rearrangement joined TRBV11-2 to TRBJ2-5, and 10 junction bases match TRBD1. This TCR derives from a female donor with early-stage non-small cell lung cancer. The sequenced sample was lung tumor tissue, obtained at surgery. The DNA reads as follows: TGTGCCAGCAGCTTCCGGGACAGGGGTTTAGAGACCCAGTACTTC. Translated, it reads CASSFRDRGLETQYF.